The clone carrying this TCR beta chain appeared a few times. The antigen is unknown. The junction does not match germline at one end; this may be a read error. This sample is part of a study of blood T cells in healthy people across ages. The second PCR ran about 6 to 12 cycles with a sample-barcoded 5' primer and J-beta primers. Tags on each cDNA molecule came from a template-switch adaptor with 12 random nucleotides. TCRdb used MiXCR to reprocess the 5' RACE reads, holding one entry per CDR3 protein. Counted here are some 1.8 million distinct CDR3 sequences, roughly two fifths occurring once; the ten biggest clones make up about 23%. The sample providers were healthy Caucasian people from Russia, aged about 6 to 100. Samples each had at least 5 micrograms of total RNA extracted. Findings and caveats of the study: In the absence of known donor CMV status, changes in expanded clonotypes were possibly confounded.

The CDR3 runs to 16 residues. The germline V gene encodes CDR1 MGHRA and CDR2 YSYEKL. Sequenced material: blood. The clonotype originates from a human donor in good health. This chain joins TRBV4-1 and TRBJ1-4; perhaps TRBD1 as D (6 bases). CDR3 DNA: TGCGTCAGCAGCCAAGCGGTGGGGGCGGCTAATGAAAAACTGTTTTTT. The encoded protein is CVSSQAVGAANEKLFF.